Reported below is one T cell receptor beta chain. Germline CDR1 is MDHEN and CDR2 is SYDVKM. With V trimmed by 6 bases and J by 3 bases, 11 bases remained unmatched. The CDR3 has 15 amino acids. This sample was taken from a study of blood T cell repertoires in COVID-19. Sequencing used immunoSEQ multiplex PCR; TCRdb keeps in-frame clones, though not all of them. This sample has 80,000 or so clones, with around nine tenths found just once. V is TRBV28 and J is TRBJ2-7; the match to TRBD2 covers 7 bases. This TCR was sampled from a woman aged 60-70 years with acute or convalescent COVID-19. The sequenced sample was peripheral blood. The CDR3, as DNA: TGTGCCAGCAGATCCATGCTAGCGGACTACTACGAGCAGTACTTC. Its protein is CASRSMLADYYEQYF.